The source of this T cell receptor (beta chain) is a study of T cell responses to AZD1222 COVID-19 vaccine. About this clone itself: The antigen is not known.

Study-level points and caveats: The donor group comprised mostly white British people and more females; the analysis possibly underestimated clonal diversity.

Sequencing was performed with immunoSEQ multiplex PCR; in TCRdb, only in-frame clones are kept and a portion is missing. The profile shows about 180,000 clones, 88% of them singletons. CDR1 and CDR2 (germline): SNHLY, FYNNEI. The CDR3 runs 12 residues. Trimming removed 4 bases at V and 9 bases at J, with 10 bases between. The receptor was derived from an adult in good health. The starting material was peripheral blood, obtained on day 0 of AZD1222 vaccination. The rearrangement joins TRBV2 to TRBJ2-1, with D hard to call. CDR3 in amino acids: CASSVIGGEQFF. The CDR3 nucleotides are TGTGCCAGCAGTGTTATCGGCGGTGAGCAGTTCTTC.